One sample yielded the 25 T cell receptor beta chains listed below, sequenced in a study of monozygotic twins with inflammatory bowel disease. TCRdb re-called the 5' RACE reads and catalogs CDR3 proteins one per entry, DNA excluded. The sample data list approximately 210,000 distinct CDR3 sequences. The sample comprised blood. The source of these receptors is a human donor with ulcerative colitis or Crohn's disease, or a healthy co-twin of an affected twin (not recorded which).

This chain links TRBV5-1 with TRBJ2-5; without DNA, the TCRdb call of TRBD1 cannot be checked. Germline V gene lookup returns CDR1 SGHRS and CDR2 YFSETQ. The CDR3 totals 13 residues. CDR3 amino acids: CASSPRQGETQYF.

The chain links TRBV7-3 to TRBJ2-1; TCRdb reports TRBD1, a call that lacks DNA to check it against. The CDR3 is 13 amino acids. In germline, CDR1 is SGHTA, CDR2 FQGTGA. This CDR3 is CASSLPGDNEQFF.

The chain employs TRBV27 and TRBJ2-7. Germline loops: CDR1 MNHEY, CDR2 SMNVEV (reference sequence). This CDR3 spans 15 amino acids. CDR3 amino acids: CASSLGINRAYEQYF.

The chain recombines TRBV6-5 with TRBJ2-3; the TCRdb D gene call, TRBD1, has no DNA to confirm it. The CDR3 loop spans 14 amino acids. Germline V gene lookup returns CDR1 MNHEY and CDR2 SVGAGI. The CDR3 is CASSYSGLGGTQYF.

V usage is TRBV10-3 and J usage is TRBJ2-3. The length of the CDR3 is 13 residues. Looked up from germline, CDR1 is ENHRY and CDR2 is SYGVKD. CDR3 loop: CATEGGVGDTQYF.

The rearrangement joins TRBV7-9 to TRBJ1-4; TCRdb's D call, TRBD1, is unchecked because there is no DNA. CDR1 SEHNR and CDR2 FQNEAQ come from the germline V gene (reference sequence). CDR3 size: 15 residues. This chain's CDR3 is CASRSTGIGNEKLFF.

The chain combines TRBV7-9 with TRBJ2-4. Germline V CDR1 and CDR2: SEHNR, FQNEAQ (reference sequence). CDR3 length: 16 amino acids. The CDR3: CASSLAGTLAKNIQYF.

The chain combines TRBV20-1 with TRBJ2-5. From germline, CDR1 is DFQATT and CDR2 SNEGSKA (reference sequence). This CDR3 has 11 amino acids. This CDR3 reads CSAGEQETQYF.

The chain joins TRBV3-1 to TRBJ2-7; TCRdb outputs TRBD1, but without DNA this stays unchecked. The CDR3 has 14 residues. In germline, CDR1 is LGHDT, CDR2 YNNKEL (reference sequence). The CDR3: CASSRKVDRYEQYF.

The V call is TRBV4-1, the J call TRBJ1-5; TCRdb selects TRBD1, and the lack of DNA leaves this call unchecked. The germline CDR1 and CDR2 sequences are MGHRA and YSYEKL. The CDR3 runs 15 residues. CDR3: CASSHITGPNQPQHF.

The chain combines TRBV7-2 with TRBJ2-2; TCRdb outputs TRBD2, but without DNA this stays unchecked. Germline values: CDR1 SGHTA, CDR2 FQGNSA. This CDR3 comprises 18 residues. The chain's CDR3 is CASSLARLAGLNTGELFF.

The chain joins TRBV5-1 to TRBJ2-1; the D gene TCRdb calls, TRBD1, cannot be checked with no DNA. The CDR3 spans 15 residues. Germline CDR1 SGHRS, CDR2 YFSETQ. The CDR3 sequence: CASSSAGQVHNEQFF.

The J gene is TRBJ1-2, the V gene TRBV6-1; the D call from TCRdb, TRBD1, cannot be confirmed without DNA. Germline values: CDR1 MNHNS, CDR2 SASEGT. The CDR3 has 16 amino acids. This CDR3 is CAISRIGGAYNYGYTF.

The CDR3 loop is CSARQISNQPQHF. This chain connects TRBV20-1 to TRBJ1-5. Germline V gene lookup returns CDR1 DFQATT and CDR2 SNEGSKA (reference sequence). This CDR3 spans 13 amino acids.

V gene TRBV29-1 combines with J gene TRBJ2-1; TCRdb indicates TRBD2, and absent DNA this call remains unverified. Germline CDR1 is SQVTM and CDR2 is ANQGSEA. This CDR3 has 12 amino acids. This CDR3 is CSVSELAGPQFF.

The J gene is TRBJ2-1, the V gene TRBV27; TCRdb outputs TRBD2, but without DNA this stays unchecked. Germline V gives CDR1 MNHEY, CDR2 SMNVEV (reference sequence). CDR3 size: 16 residues. The CDR3: CASSFILAVGLNQQFF.

This chain uses TRBV20-1 with TRBJ2-2; lacking DNA, the TRBD1 call made by TCRdb goes unchecked. The CDR3 extends over 14 amino acids. The germline gives CDR1 DFQATT, CDR2 SNEGSKA (reference sequence). This chain's CDR3 is CSARLARGTGELYF.

The chain employs TRBV19 and TRBJ2-1; TCRdb picks TRBD1, but there is no DNA to check that call. CDR3 length equals 13 residues. CDR1 is LNHDA and CDR2 is SQIVND in the germline V gene (reference sequence). The CDR3 spells CASRRDRYNEQFF.

The chain combines TRBV20-1 with TRBJ2-3; TCRdb calls TRBD2, which cannot be checked without DNA. Germline CDR1 DFQATT, CDR2 SNEGSKA (reference sequence). The CDR3 consists of 15 residues. This CDR3 is CSASRLAGTGDTQYF.

The J gene is TRBJ2-7, the V gene TRBV25-1. Germline V gene sequence: CDR1 MGHDK, CDR2 SYGVNS. CDR3 length equals 14 residues. The CDR3: CASSEVGASYEQYF.

This chain joins TRBV5-1 and TRBJ2-3; the TCRdb D gene call, TRBD2, has no DNA to confirm it. Germline V gene data show CDR1 as SGHRS and CDR2 as YFSETQ. CDR3 size: 14 residues. CDR3 sequence reads: CASSGGGAEDTQYF.

The chain combines TRBV5-1 with TRBJ2-5; TCRdb returns TRBD2, unconfirmable since there is no DNA. Germline values: CDR1 SGHRS, CDR2 YFSETQ. The length of the CDR3 is 20 residues. This chain's CDR3 is CASSPFTILAGETDQETQYF. The full variable domain, in which reference TRBV5-1 and TRBJ2-5 provide the parts outside the CDR3, is KAGVTQTPRYLIKTRGQQVTLSCSPISGHRSVSWYQQTPGQGLQFLFEYFSETQRNKGNFPGRFSGRQFSNSRSEMNVSTLELGDSALYLCASSPFTILAGETDQETQYFGPGTRLLVL.

The chain recombines TRBV28 with TRBJ2-5; lacking DNA, the TRBD1 call made by TCRdb goes unchecked. The CDR3 is 12 residues long. Germline lookup yields CDR1 MDHEN and CDR2 SYDVKM. The CDR3 is CASNTGGETQYF.

The CDR3 spells CAWSLAYNSPLHF. The rearrangement uses TRBV30 and TRBJ1-6. CDR3 size: 13 residues. Germline values: CDR1 GTSNPN, CDR2 SVGIG (reference sequence).

V is TRBV10-3 and J is TRBJ2-3; absent DNA, TCRdb's TRBD2 call cannot be checked. The CDR3 is 14 residues long. Germline V gives CDR1 ENHRY, CDR2 SYGVKD. CDR3 in amino acids: CAISGAGGRDTQYF.